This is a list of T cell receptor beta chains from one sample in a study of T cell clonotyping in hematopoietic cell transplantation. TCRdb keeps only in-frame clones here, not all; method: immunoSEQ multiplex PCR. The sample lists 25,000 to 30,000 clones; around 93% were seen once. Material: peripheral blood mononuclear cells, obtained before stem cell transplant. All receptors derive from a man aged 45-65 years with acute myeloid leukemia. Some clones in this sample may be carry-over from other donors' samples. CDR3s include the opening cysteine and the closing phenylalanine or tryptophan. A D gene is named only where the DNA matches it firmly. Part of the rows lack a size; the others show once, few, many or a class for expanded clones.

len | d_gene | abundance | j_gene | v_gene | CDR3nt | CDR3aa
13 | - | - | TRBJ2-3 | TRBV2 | TGTGCCAGCACCCTTATCGGCACAGATACGCAGTATTTT | CASTLIGTDTQYF
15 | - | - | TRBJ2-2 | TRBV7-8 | TGTGCCAGCAGCCCCCGCCAGGATGAGGCCGGGGAGCTGTTTTTT | CASSPRQDEAGELFF
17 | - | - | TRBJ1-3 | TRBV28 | TGTGCCAGCAACACGCCGGGCCTAACTTTCTCTGGAAACACCATATATTTT | CASNTPGLTFSGNTIYF
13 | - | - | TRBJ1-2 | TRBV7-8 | TGTGCCAGCAGCTTCGGACTTGGTGGTGGCTACACCTTC | CASSFGLGGGYTF
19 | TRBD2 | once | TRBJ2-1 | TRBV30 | TGTGCCTGGAGTGGGTTTGCTAGCGGGGTGGTGAGCTCCTACAATGAGCAGTTCTTC | CAWSGFASGVVSSYNEQFF
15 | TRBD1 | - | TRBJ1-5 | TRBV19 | TGTGCCAGTAGTATCGAGGGGGCGGGCAATCAGCCCCAGCATTTT | CASSIEGAGNQPQHF
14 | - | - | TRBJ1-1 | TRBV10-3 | TGTGCCATCAGTGAAATTGGGGTTACCACTGAAGCTTTCTTT | CAISEIGVTTEAFF
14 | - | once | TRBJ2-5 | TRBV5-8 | TGTGCCAGCAGCTTGGCCGGCCAGGGAGAGACCCAGTACTTC | CASSLAGQGETQYF
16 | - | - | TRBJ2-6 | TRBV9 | TGTGCCAGCAGCCCCACCCGAAGGTCTGGGGCCAACGTCCTGACTTTC | CASSPTRRSGANVLTF
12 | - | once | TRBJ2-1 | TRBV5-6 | TGTGCCAGCAGCTTGGTGGGGATTGAGCAGTTCTTC | CASSLVGIEQFF
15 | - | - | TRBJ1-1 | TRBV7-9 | TGTGCCAGCAGCTTAGCGGCCAGGGGGAACACTGAAGCTTTCTTT | CASSLAARGNTEAFF